Detailed here is one TCR beta chain. The antigen is unknown. RNA transcripts served as the template for amplifying TCR beta CDR3 regions. First-round RT-PCR targeting the TCR CDR3 was performed with the HTBI primer set. TCRdb used MiXCR to reprocess the multiplex PCR reads, holding one entry per CDR3 protein. The data contain about 510,000 distinct CDR3 sequences, around 50% of them singletons. These data belong to a study of T cells in Graves' hyperthyroidism and ophthalmopathy. General study points: Blood also showed most of the thyroid clonotypes that were expanded above 0.001. Separation of ophthalmopathy from stable hyperthyroidism was achieved by a 13 V-J model.

The germline CDR1 and CDR2 sequences are SGHDN and FVKESK. The CDR3 covers 16 residues. The germline V and J ends were trimmed by 4 bases and 3 bases, with 18 bases remaining between them. The material sequenced was peripheral blood or thyroid tissue (not recorded which). This sequence originates from an adult woman with Graves' disease, either hyperthyroidism or ophthalmopathy (not recorded which). The rearrangement joins TRBV14 to TRBJ2-5; maybe TRBD1 (6 bases). CDR3 coding DNA: TGTGCCAGCAGCCGCATGACGGGGACAAGGGAAGAGACCCAGTACTTC. It yields the protein CASSRMTGTREETQYF.